This T cell receptor beta chain was obtained from a study of blood T cell repertoires in COVID-19. Study-wide background: Donors in the United States, Italy and Spain gave samples during acute or convalescent COVID-19. Sources were T cells, B-cell-depleted T cells, or PBMCs; the material itself was cDNA or gDNA.

At least ten counts were recorded for this clone. Per the original data handling: Amplification of reference gene primers provided the estimated nucleated cell counts. This table comes from immunoSEQ multiplex PCR, and its TCRdb copy is limited to in-frame clones, with some not included. D and trimming come from the DNA, and the V and J calls and clone size come from that table. The sample has 150,000 to 200,000 clones, about 88% seen once; the top ten hold more than 6.5%. V shed 8 bases, J shed 4 bases, and the junction held 20 bases outside the gene matches. CDR1 and CDR2 from the germline V gene are GTSNPN and SVGIG (reference sequence). This CDR3 region has 16 residues.

The sequenced sample consisted of peripheral blood. V is TRBV30 and J is TRBJ2-7, with 7 positions matching TRBD1. The sequence was collected from a woman older than 75 in a cohort sampled during active or convalescent COVID-19. The chain's CDR3 is CAATRPYPRGQYEQYF. The CDR3 DNA reads as TGTGCCGCCACGCGTCCCTATCCAAGGGGGCAGTACGAGCAGTACTTC.